The sequence of this TCR beta chain was determined in a study of T cells in Graves' hyperthyroidism and ophthalmopathy. This clonotype turned up a few times. Its antigen is not known. The study left out patients who had uncontrolled infection, other autoimmune disease, pregnancy or lactation. The germline gives CDR1 PRHDT, CDR2 FYEKMQ (reference sequence). The length of the CDR3 is 13 residues. V was cut by 6 bases and J by 5 bases, with 10 bases left in between. From RNA transcripts, TCR beta CDR3 regions were amplified. HTBI primers were employed in a first-round RT-PCR of the TCR CDR3. TCRdb re-derived calls from the multiplex PCR reads in MiXCR, one entry per CDR3 protein. The repertoire holds fewer than 650,000 distinct CDR3 sequences, with less than 15% as singletons. Study-wide points: Peripheral blood also featured most of the thyroid clonotypes expanded above 0.001.

Material: blood. The sequence derives from a middle-aged woman with Graves' hyperthyroidism. This chain links TRBV13 with TRBJ1-4; D not resolved. The CDR3 nucleotides read TGTGCCAGCAGATCCACGGGAAATGAAAAACTGTTTTTT. This encodes CASRSTGNEKLFF.